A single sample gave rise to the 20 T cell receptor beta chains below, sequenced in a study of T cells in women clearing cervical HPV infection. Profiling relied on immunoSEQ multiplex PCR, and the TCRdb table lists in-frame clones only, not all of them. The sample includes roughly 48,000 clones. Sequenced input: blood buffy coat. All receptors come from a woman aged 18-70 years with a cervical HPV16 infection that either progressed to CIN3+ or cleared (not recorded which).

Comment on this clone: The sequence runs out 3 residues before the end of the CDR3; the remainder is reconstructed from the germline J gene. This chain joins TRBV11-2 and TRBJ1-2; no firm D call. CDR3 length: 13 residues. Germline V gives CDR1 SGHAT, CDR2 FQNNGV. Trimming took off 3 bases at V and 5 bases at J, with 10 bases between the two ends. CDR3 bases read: TGTGCCAGCAGCTTTGGGCCGTTATATGGC. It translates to CASSFGPLYG. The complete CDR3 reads CASSFGPLYGYTF.

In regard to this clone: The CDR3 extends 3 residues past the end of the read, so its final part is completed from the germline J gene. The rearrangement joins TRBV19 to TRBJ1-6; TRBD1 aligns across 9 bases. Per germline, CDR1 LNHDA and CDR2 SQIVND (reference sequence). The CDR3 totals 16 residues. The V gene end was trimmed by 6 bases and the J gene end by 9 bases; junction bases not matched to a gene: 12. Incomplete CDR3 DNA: TGTGCCAGTAGGAAAACAGGGGGCTTTATAAGTTCACCC. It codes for CASRKTGGFISSP. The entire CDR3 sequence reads CASRKTGGFISSPLHF.

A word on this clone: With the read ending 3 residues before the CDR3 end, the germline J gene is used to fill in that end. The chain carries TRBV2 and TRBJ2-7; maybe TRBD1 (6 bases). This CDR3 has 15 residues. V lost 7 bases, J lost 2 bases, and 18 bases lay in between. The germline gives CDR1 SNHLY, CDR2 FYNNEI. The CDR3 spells CASKDRYGTAYEQYF. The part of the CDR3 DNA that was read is TGTGCCAGCAAAGACAGGTACGGTACGGCCTACGAG.

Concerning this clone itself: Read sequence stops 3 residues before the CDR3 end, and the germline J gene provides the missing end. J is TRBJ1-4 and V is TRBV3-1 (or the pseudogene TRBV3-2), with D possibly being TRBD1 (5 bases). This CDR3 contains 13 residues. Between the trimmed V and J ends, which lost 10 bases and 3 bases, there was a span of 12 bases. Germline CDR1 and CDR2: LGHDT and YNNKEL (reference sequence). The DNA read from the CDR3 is TGTGCCACCCGCAGGGTCCCTAATGAAAAA. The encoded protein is CATRRVPNEK. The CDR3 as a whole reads CATRRVPNEKLFF.

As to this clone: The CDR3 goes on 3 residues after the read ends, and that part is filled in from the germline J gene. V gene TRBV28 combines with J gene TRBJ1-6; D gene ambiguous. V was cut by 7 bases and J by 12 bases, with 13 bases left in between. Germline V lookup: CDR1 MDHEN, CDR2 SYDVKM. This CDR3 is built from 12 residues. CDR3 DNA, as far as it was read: TGTGCCAGCAATGATTTCCCGGGACCC. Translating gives CASNDFPGP. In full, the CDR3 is CASNDFPGPLHF.

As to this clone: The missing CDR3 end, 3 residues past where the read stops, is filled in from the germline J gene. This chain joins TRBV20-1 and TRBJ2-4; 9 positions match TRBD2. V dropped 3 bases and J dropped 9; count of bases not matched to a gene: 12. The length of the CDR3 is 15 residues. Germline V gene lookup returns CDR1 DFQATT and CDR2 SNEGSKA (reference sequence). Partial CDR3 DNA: TGCAGTGCTAGCGCCGGGACTAGCTCGAGTAGCATT. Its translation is CSASAGTSSSSI. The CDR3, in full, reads CSASAGTSSSSIQYF.

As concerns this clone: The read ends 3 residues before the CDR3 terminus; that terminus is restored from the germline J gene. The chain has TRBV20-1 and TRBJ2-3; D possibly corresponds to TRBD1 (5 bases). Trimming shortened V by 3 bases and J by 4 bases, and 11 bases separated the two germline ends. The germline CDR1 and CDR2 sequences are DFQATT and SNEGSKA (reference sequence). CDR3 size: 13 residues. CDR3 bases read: TGCAGTGCTAGTAGCAGGGTCGCAGATACG. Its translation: CSASSRVADT. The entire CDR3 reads CSASSRVADTQYF.

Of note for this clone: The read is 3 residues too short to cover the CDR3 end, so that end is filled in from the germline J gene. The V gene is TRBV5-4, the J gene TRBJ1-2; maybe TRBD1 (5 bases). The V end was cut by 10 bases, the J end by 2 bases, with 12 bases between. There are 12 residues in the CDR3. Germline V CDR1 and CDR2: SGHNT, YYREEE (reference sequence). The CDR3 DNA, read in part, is TGTGCCTGTTCGACAGAAAACTATGGC. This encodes CACSTENYG. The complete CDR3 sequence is CACSTENYGYTF.

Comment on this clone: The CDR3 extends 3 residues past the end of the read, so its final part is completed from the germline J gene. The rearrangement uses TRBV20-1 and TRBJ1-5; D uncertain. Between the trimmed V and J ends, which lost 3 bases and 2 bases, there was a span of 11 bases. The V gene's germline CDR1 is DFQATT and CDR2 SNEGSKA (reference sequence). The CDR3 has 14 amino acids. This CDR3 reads CSARYPRGNQPQHF. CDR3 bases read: TGCAGTGCTAGGTATCCGAGGGGCAATCAGCCC.

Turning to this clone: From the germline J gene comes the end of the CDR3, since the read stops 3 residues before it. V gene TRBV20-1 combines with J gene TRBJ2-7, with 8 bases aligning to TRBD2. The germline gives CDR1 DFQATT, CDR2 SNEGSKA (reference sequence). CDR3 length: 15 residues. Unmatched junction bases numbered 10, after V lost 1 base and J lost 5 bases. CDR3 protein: CSARGGSGRGDEQYF. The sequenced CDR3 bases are TGCAGTGCTAGAGGGGGGAGCGGGAGAGGGGACGAG.

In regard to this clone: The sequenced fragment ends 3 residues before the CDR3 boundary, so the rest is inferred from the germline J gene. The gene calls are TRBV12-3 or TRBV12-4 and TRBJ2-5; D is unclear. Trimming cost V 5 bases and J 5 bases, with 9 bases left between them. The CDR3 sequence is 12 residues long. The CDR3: CASSPARETQYF. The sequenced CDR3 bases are TGTGCCAGCAGTCCCGCCCGGGAGACC.

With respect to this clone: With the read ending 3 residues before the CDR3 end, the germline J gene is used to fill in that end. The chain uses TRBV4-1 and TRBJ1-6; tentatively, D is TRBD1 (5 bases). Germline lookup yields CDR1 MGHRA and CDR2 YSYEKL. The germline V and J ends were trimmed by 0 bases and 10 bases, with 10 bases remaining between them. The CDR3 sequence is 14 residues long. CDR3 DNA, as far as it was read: TGCGCCAGCAGCCAAGACAGGGCAGGATCACCC. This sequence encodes CASSQDRAGSP. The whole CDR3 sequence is CASSQDRAGSPLHF.

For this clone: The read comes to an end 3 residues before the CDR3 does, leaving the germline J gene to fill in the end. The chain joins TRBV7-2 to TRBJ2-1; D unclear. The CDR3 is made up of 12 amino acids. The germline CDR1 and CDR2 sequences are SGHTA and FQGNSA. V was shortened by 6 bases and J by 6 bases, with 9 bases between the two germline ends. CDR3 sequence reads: CASRLLTNEQFF. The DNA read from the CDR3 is TGTGCCAGCAGACTACTAACCAATGAG.

CDR3 protein: CASSISGSTDYEQYF. The sequenced CDR3 bases are TGTGCCAGCAGTATTAGCGGGAGTACAGACTACGAG. This rearrangement joins TRBV28 to TRBJ2-7, with TRBD2 matching over 9 bases. The read falls 3 residues short of the CDR3 end, and the missing part is taken from the germline J gene. Germline V gives CDR1 MDHEN, CDR2 SYDVKM. The J segment lost 3 bases and the V segment lost 5 bases, leaving 8 bases of the junction unmatched. The CDR3 length is 15 residues.

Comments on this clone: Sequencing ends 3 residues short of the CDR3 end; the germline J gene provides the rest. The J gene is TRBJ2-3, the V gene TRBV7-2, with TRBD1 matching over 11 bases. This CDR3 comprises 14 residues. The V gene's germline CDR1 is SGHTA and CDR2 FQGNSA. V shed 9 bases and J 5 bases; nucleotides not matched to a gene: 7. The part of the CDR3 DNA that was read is TGTGCCAGTTCCCGGGACAGGGGGATAGATACG. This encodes CASSRDRGIDT. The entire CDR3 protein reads CASSRDRGIDTQYF. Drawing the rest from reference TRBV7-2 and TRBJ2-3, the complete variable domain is GAGVSQSPSNKVTEKGKDVELRCDPISGHTALYWYRQSLGQGLEFLIYFQGNSAPDKSGLPSDRFSAERTGGSVSTLTIQRTQQEDSAVYLCASSRDRGIDTQYFGPGTRLTVL.

CDR3 sequence reads: CATRGTGVKNTEAFF. The covered CDR3 bases are TGTGCCACCAGAGGGACAGGGGTAAAGAACACTGAA. This sequence joins TRBV24-1 and TRBJ1-1; 10 bases are shared with TRBD1. The CDR3 end is not reached by the read, which stops 3 residues before it; the germline J gene fills it in. V lost 7 bases, J lost 1 base, and 5 bases stayed unmatched. The CDR3 covers 15 residues. CDR1 is KGHDR and CDR2 is SFDVKD in the germline V gene.

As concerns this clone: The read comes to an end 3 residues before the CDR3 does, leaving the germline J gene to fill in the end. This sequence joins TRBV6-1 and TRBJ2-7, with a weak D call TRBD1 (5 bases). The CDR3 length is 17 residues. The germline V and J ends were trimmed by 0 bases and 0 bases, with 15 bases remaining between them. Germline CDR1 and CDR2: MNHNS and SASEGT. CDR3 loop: CASSEALPVTVSYEQYF. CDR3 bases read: TGTGCCAGCAGTGAAGCGCTTCCGGTGACAGTCTCCTACGAG.

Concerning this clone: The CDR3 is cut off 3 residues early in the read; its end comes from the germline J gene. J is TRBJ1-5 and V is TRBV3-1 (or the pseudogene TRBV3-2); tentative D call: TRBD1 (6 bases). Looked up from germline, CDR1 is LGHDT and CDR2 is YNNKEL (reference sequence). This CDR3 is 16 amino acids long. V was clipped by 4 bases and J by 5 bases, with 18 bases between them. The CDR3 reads CASSLSFGQSDQPQHF. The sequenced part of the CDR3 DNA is TGTGCCAGCAGCCTTTCGTTCGGACAGAGCGATCAGCCC.

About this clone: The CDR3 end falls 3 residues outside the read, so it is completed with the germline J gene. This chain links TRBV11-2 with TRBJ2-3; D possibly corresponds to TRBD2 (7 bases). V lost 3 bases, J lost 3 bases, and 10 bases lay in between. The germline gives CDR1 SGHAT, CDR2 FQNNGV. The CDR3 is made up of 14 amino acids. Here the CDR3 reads CASSLGGATDTQYF. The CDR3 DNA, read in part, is TGTGCCAGCAGCTTGGGGGGGGCTACAGATACG. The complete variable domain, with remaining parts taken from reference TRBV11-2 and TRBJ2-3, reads EAGVAQSPRYKIIEKRQSVAFWCNPISGHATLYWYQQILGQGPKLLIQFQNNGVVDDSQLPKDRFSAERLKGVDSTLKIQPAKLEDSAVYLCASSLGGATDTQYFGPGTRLTVL.

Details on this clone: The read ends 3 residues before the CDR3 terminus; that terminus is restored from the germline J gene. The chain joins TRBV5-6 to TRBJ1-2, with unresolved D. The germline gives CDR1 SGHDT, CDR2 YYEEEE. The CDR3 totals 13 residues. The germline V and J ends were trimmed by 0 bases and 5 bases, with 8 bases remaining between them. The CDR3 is CASSLGQNYGYTF. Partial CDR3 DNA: TGTGCCAGCAGCTTGGGTCAGAATTATGGC.